One sample yielded the 17 T cell receptor beta chains listed below, sequenced in a study of cytomegalovirus exposure and HLA in healthy donors. Vbeta (60) and Jbeta (13) primers were used in the PCR. Measured with immunoSEQ multiplex PCR; TCRdb has only the in-frame clones, and not every one. The sample comprises around 150,000 clones, under 70% of which are singletons, and approximately 6.5% rests with the top ten. The specimen was PBMCs. The source is a woman between 55 and 75 years old in good health and CMV-seronegative.

V usage is TRBV5-8 and J usage is TRBJ2-3; tentatively, D is TRBD1 (6 bases). The CDR3 spans 14 residues. Germline-derived CDR1 and CDR2 are SGHTS and YDEGEE. Trimming shortened V by 2 bases and J by 1 base, and 8 bases separated the two germline ends. CDR3 loop: CASSFHRGTDTQYF. In DNA, the CDR3 is TGTGCCAGCAGCTTCCACAGGGGCACAGATACGCAGTATTTT.

The rearrangement links TRBV7-6 to TRBJ1-5; 7 bases match TRBD1. V was clipped by 1 base and J by 5 bases; unmatched bases: 2. CDR1 and CDR2 (germline): SGHVS, FNYEAQ. The CDR3 consists of 14 residues. CDR3 bases: TGTGCCAGCAGCTTAGGAGGGGGCGATCAGCCCCAGCATTTT. Amino acids: CASSLGGGDQPQHF.

This clone turned up a few times. The DNA of the CDR3 is TGTGCCAGCAGGCGACAGATTTTCTCCTACGAGCAGTACTTC. Translating gives CASRRQIFSYEQYF. V is TRBV6-1 and J is TRBJ2-7, with a possible D match to TRBD1 (5 bases). This CDR3 is built from 14 residues. The V and J ends lost 6 bases and 0 bases respectively, with 12 bases between them. CDR1 is MNHNS and CDR2 is SASEGT in the germline V gene.

The V call is TRBV5-4, the J call TRBJ2-4; 7 nucleotides align to TRBD1. V trimming: 4 bases; J trimming: 3 bases; junction bases outside the gene matches: 4. Germline assignment: CDR1 SGHNT and CDR2 YYREEE (reference sequence). The CDR3 length is 14 residues. This chain's CDR3 is CASSTGTVKNIQYF. As DNA, the CDR3 is TGTGCCAGCAGCACAGGGACAGTCAAAAACATTCAGTACTTC.

Notes on this clone: A read error may account for a junction end that differs from germline. In nucleotides, the CDR3 is TGTGCCAGTAGTTTTGGGGACAGGGCCCACTTC. The encoded protein is CASSFGDRAHF. V is TRBV19 and J is TRBJ1-2, with 9 bases matching TRBD1. Germline loops: CDR1 LNHDA, CDR2 SQIVND (reference sequence). The CDR3 extends over 11 amino acids.

This clone has only a few counts. The chain recombines TRBV5-1 with TRBJ1-2; TRBD1 aligns across 8 bases. The germline CDR1 and CDR2 sequences are SGHRS and YFSETQ. J was trimmed by 3 bases and V by 0 bases; bases with no gene match: 7. There are 16 residues in the CDR3. CDR3 loop: CASSLGKGQGDYGYTF. In nucleotides, the CDR3 is TGCGCCAGCAGCTTGGGGAAAGGACAGGGCGACTATGGCTACACCTTC.

This clone was observed a single time. The gene calls are TRBV7-9 and TRBJ2-3; 8 bases align to TRBD2. There are 14 residues in the CDR3. V was pared by 6 bases and J by 6 bases, with 8 bases of the junction left unmatched. CDR1 and CDR2 from the germline V gene are SEHNR and FQNEAQ (reference sequence). This CDR3 reads CASSPPGGADTQYF. The DNA of the CDR3 is TGTGCCAGCAGTCCGCCCGGGGGGGCGGATACGCAGTATTTT.

The chain recombines TRBV7-2 with TRBJ2-3, with TRBD2 identical over 8 bases. CDR1 and CDR2 (germline): SGHTA, FQGNSA. V trimming: 1 base; J trimming: 0 bases; junction bases outside the gene matches: 6. This CDR3 spans 17 amino acids. The CDR3 sequence is CASSLVGGGGSTDTQYF. The CDR3 DNA sequence: TGTGCCAGCAGCTTAGTGGGCGGCGGGGGGAGCACAGATACGCAGTATTTT.

The chain has TRBV19 and TRBJ1-2; possibly TRBD1 for D (6 bases). Trimming shortened V by 5 bases and J by 1 base, and 11 bases separated the two germline ends. The CDR3 has 14 residues. Germline CDR1 and CDR2: LNHDA and SQIVND (reference sequence). The DNA of the CDR3 is TGTGCCAGTAGTCCCAGGGGATTTAACTATGGCTACACCTTC. Its translation: CASSPRGFNYGYTF. Complete variable domain (other parts from reference TRBV19 and TRBJ1-2): DGGITQSPKYLFRKEGQNVTLSCEQNLNHDAMYWYRQDPGQGLRLIYYSQIVNDFQKGDIAEGYSVSREKKESFPLTVTSAQKNPTAFYLCASSPRGFNYGYTFGSGTRLTVV.

V usage is TRBV7-2 and J usage is TRBJ2-5; tentatively, D is TRBD1 (6 bases). The V and J ends lost 5 bases and 8 bases respectively, with 27 bases between them. The germline V gene encodes CDR1 SGHTA and CDR2 FQGNSA. There are 17 residues in the CDR3. CDR3 region: CASSPTPGTRRKRTQYF. CDR3 DNA sequence: TGTGCCAGCAGCCCAACGCCCGGGACAAGGAGGAAGAGAACCCAGTACTTC.

The V gene is TRBV4-3, the J gene TRBJ2-7; D gene unclear. Trimming removed 4 bases at V and 3 bases at J, with 10 bases between. Germline lookup yields CDR1 LGHNA and CDR2 YSLEER. The CDR3 runs to 13 residues. The CDR3 coding sequence is TGCGCCAGCAGCCGCGATGCTAACTACGAGCAGTACTTC. This translates into CASSRDANYEQYF.

The chain carries TRBV27 and TRBJ2-1, with 13 bases matching TRBD2. From germline, CDR1 is MNHEY and CDR2 SMNVEV (reference sequence). The CDR3 is 15 amino acids. The V gene end was trimmed by 6 bases and the J gene end by 12 bases; junction bases not matched to a gene: 11. The CDR3 loop is CASRTGTSGIRAQFF. In nucleotides, the CDR3 is TGTGCCAGCAGGACCGGGACTAGCGGGATTAGGGCGCAGTTCTTC.

The chain couples TRBV12-5 to TRBJ1-3; 7 positions match TRBD1. CDR1 is LGHNT and CDR2 is FRNRAP in the germline V gene. The CDR3 loop spans 16 amino acids. Germline trimming cut 6 bases from V and 0 bases from J; bases unmatched to any gene: 8. CDR3 nucleotide sequence: TGTGCTAGTGGCCGGGACAGCACCGTCTCTGGAAACACCATATATTTT. Translation gives CASGRDSTVSGNTIYF.

This clone has only a few counts. The chain employs TRBV7-2 and TRBJ2-2, with a tentative D call TRBD2 (5 bases). The germline gives CDR1 SGHTA, CDR2 FQGNSA. Trimming removed 1 base at V and 7 bases at J, with 16 bases between. The CDR3 consists of 16 residues. The CDR3, as DNA: TGTGCCAGCAGCTTAGTGGTCCTAGCTGCGGGCGGGGAGCTGTTTTTT. This translates into CASSLVVLAAGGELFF.

The sample holds a few counts of this clone. This rearrangement joins TRBV19 to TRBJ2-7; 7 positions match TRBD2. J was trimmed by 4 bases and V by 5 bases; bases with no gene match: 8. The germline V gene encodes CDR1 LNHDA and CDR2 SQIVND (reference sequence). The CDR3 has 14 residues. CDR3: CASSLPGLPYEQYF. CDR3 in DNA: TGTGCCAGTAGTTTACCGGGACTACCTTACGAGCAGTACTTC.

The chain links TRBV18 to TRBJ1-1, with D possibly being TRBD1 (6 bases). The V end was cut by 4 bases, the J end by 1 base, with 13 bases between. The germline CDR1 and CDR2 sequences are KGHSH and LQKENI. The CDR3 has 15 amino acids. DNA of the CDR3: TGTGCCAGCTCACAGATTAACAGGGAGAACACTGAAGCTTTCTTT. Amino acids: CASSQINRENTEAFF. Filled out from reference TRBV18 and TRBJ1-1, the complete variable domain reads NAGVMQNPRHLVRRRGQEARLRCSPMKGHSHVYWYRQLPEEGLKFMVYLQKENIIDESGMPKERFSAEFPKEGPSILRIQQVVRGDSAAYFCASSQINRENTEAFFGQGTRLTVV.

The J gene is TRBJ1-5, the V gene TRBV6-5; D possibly corresponds to TRBD1 (6 bases). The V gene's germline CDR1 is MNHEY and CDR2 SVGAGI. The length of the CDR3 is 14 residues. The V and J ends lost 2 bases and 5 bases respectively, with 10 bases between them. The CDR3 DNA reads TGTGCCAGCAGTTACGGGGGCCGAGATCAGCCCCAGCATTTT. It translates to CASSYGGRDQPQHF.